The rows below give T cell receptor beta chains drawn from one sample of a study of radiotherapy plus CTLA-4 blockade in lung cancer. The method was immunoSEQ multiplex PCR; TCRdb's version includes in-frame clones alone and lacks a portion of them. The sample consists of 89,000 or so clones, around four fifths of them appearing once. The source material was peripheral blood, sampled from a patient treated with radiotherapy plus ipilimumab. Receptor source: a human donor with non-small cell lung cancer who had a partial response to radiotherapy plus ipilimumab. Both conserved end residues are part of each CDR3. Each record gives: D gene, J gene, V gene, clone size, CDR3 protein, CDR3 DNA. The D gene is left open where the match is weak. Clone size, where shown, is once, few, many, or a class for clones that have expanded.

>TRBD1|TRBJ2-5|TRBV28|.
CASSPPDRGIRTQYF
TGTGCCAGCAGTCCACCGGACAGGGGAATTAGGACCCAGTACTTC
>.|TRBJ2-7|TRBV2|few
CASTPGRSYEQYF
TGTGCCAGCACCCCAGGGCGGTCATACGAGCAGTACTTC
>TRBD2|TRBJ2-1|TRBV7-3|.
CASSFGLAGDPGKFF
TGTGCCAGCAGCTTTGGACTAGCGGGAGACCCGGGGAAGTTCTTC
>TRBD1|TRBJ2-7|TRBV2|.
CASSDLTGGNDEQYF
TGTGCCAGCAGTGACTTGACAGGGGGCAACGACGAGCAGTACTTC
>TRBD1|TRBJ1-5|TRBV30|.
CAWSAPRGPQNQPQHF
TGTGCCTGGAGTGCCCCTAGGGGGCCCCAAAATCAGCCCCAGCATTTT
>.|TRBJ1-5|TRBV23-1|.
CASSQHRSPPQHF
TGCGCCAGCAGTCAGCACAGGTCTCCGCCCCAGCATTTT
>TRBD1|TRBJ2-7|TRBV28|few
CASSVTGGYEQYF
TGTGCCAGCAGTGTAACAGGGGGCTACGAGCAGTACTTC
>.|TRBJ2-7|TRBV6-1|.
CASSEASHYEQYF
TGTGCCAGCAGTGAAGCGTCACACTACGAGCAGTACTTC
>TRBD1|TRBJ1-2|TRBV5-6|.
CASSDDRGYGYTF
TGTGCCAGCAGCGACGACAGGGGGTATGGCTACACCTTC
>.|TRBJ2-7|TRBV5-5|.
CASSLEGSPSYEQYF
TGTGCCAGCAGCTTGGAGGGGTCTCCAAGCTACGAGCAGTACTTC
>.|TRBJ1-2|TRBV7-9|.
CASSLIQGGYTF
TGTGCCAGCAGCTTAATACAGGGTGGCTACACCTTC
>TRBD2|TRBJ2-1|TRBV19|.
CASSKIGGSTNEQFF
TGTGCCAGTAGTAAGATCGGCGGGAGCACCAATGAGCAGTTCTTC
>.|TRBJ1-4|TRBV5-6|.
CASSLRTGRTNEKLFF
TGTGCCAGCAGCCTCAGGACTGGCCGCACTAATGAAAAACTGTTTTTT
>TRBD1|TRBJ2-2|TRBV10-3|.
CAIRGTESTGELFF
TGTGCCATCAGAGGGACAGAAAGCACCGGGGAGCTGTTTTTT
>TRBD2|TRBJ2-5|TRBV7-9|.
CASRTSGSETQYF
TGTGCCAGCAGGACTAGCGGGAGTGAGACCCAGTACTTC
>.|TRBJ1-3|TRBV7-8|.
CASSPDSSGNTIYF
TGTGCCAGCAGCCCGGACAGCTCTGGAAACACCATATATTTT
>TRBD1|TRBJ2-7|TRBV27|few
CASRGRDRGLHEQYF
TGTGCCAGCAGGGGCCGGGACAGGGGGCTGCACGAGCAGTACTTC
>TRBD1|TRBJ2-7|TRBV11-2|.
CASSLGDRAYEQYF
TGTGCCAGCAGCTTAGGAGACAGGGCATACGAGCAGTACTTC
>.|TRBJ2-5|TRBV5-1|few
CASSSGGSGQETQYF
TGCGCCAGCAGCTCCGGGGGTAGCGGCCAAGAGACCCAGTACTTC
>.|TRBJ2-2|TRBV28|once
CASSRQGKTGELFF
TGTGCCAGCAGTCGTCAGGGGAAAACCGGGGAGCTGTTTTTT
>.|TRBJ2-3|TRBV5-1|.
CASSLRGPTDTQYF
TGCGCCAGCAGCTTGAGGGGCCCCACAGATACGCAGTATTTT
>.|TRBJ2-7|TRBV7-9|.
CASSLIRRDYEQYF
TGTGCCAGCAGCTTAATCCGCCGGGACTACGAGCAGTACTTC
>.|TRBJ1-2|TRBV7-2|.
CASSPRGSGVYGYTF
TGTGCCAGCAGCCCCCGGGGCTCGGGGGTCTATGGCTACACCTTC
>TRBD1|TRBJ2-5|TRBV5-1|once
CASSFGTGQETQYF
TGCGCCAGCAGCTTCGGGACAGGGCAAGAGACCCAGTACTTC
>.|TRBJ1-5|TRBV6-5|.
CASRGTPNQPQHF
TGTGCCAGCAGAGGGACACCAAATCAGCCCCAGCATTTT
>TRBD2|TRBJ2-1|TRBV6-5|.
CASTPTSGGVNEQFF
TGTGCCAGCACCCCAACTAGTGGGGGGGTCAATGAGCAGTTCTTC
>TRBD2|TRBJ2-1|TRBV18|.
CASSPVGGRGVYEQFF
TGTGCCAGCTCACCAGTCGGCGGGAGAGGGGTCTATGAGCAGTTCTTC
>.|TRBJ2-2|TRBV15|once
CATSRDSSSRELFF
TGTGCCACCAGCAGAGATTCTAGCTCCAGGGAGCTGTTTTTT